The clone carrying this T cell receptor beta chain came up a few times. The antigen is not known. Genomic DNA was employed as the template in profiling TCR beta VDJ and CDR3. TCRdb reprocessed the reads with MiXCR, giving one entry per CDR3 protein. The data hold 200,000 or so distinct CDR3 sequences, with around 47% observed a single time. These data belong to a study of CD8+CD57+ T cells in acquired aplastic anemia. Study results and limitations: CD8+ Simpson's diversity did not differ significantly between patients and controls. Found in both controls and patients were twenty-nine CD8+ CDR3 sequences.

The CDR3 spans 13 residues. Germline V gives CDR1 LNHNV, CDR2 YYDKDF (reference sequence). V dropped 1 base and J dropped 10 bases, with 8 bases sitting between them. Patients who underwent sequencing had shown CD8+CD57+ cell expansion by flow cytometry. The patients, all of them, had severe acquired aplastic anemia. This clonotype was sampled from a human donor with aplastic anemia. The sequenced sample was sorted CD4+, CD8+, or CD8+CD57+ T cells (not recorded which) from PBMCs. The J gene is TRBJ1-6, the V gene TRBV15; D remains unclear. CDR3 amino acids: CATSRGVGSPLHF. CDR3 DNA: TGTGCCACCAGCAGAGGGGTAGGGTCACCCCTCCACTTT.